These T cell receptor beta chains were read from a single sample in a study of blood T cell repertoires in COVID-19. TCRdb's table, derived via immunoSEQ multiplex PCR, lists solely in-frame clones and lacks some. The top ten clones hold over 2.5% of a sample with approximately 240,000 clones, 80% to 90% of them seen once. Sequenced: peripheral blood. Source of these receptors: a man aged 45 to 65 who had recovered from COVID-19. Both conserved end residues are part of each CDR3.

v_gene	j_gene	len	CDR3aa
TRBV6-5	TRBJ2-4	16	CASSYSIGGHGGIQYF
TRBV19	TRBJ2-7	15	CASSKDSLNTYEQYF
TRBV28	TRBJ2-5	15	CASSFGQGAMETQYF
TRBV14	TRBJ2-3	15	CASSHHLRGTDTQYF
TRBV4-2	TRBJ2-3	16	CASSRTGTGVSGTQYF
TRBV19	TRBJ2-7	13	CASTPSGGYEQYF
TRBV10-2	TRBJ2-5	12	CATGHVQETQYF
TRBV30	TRBJ2-1	16	CAWSSLARASYNEQFF
TRBV28	TRBJ2-3	16	CASSLGGLGLSDTQYF
TRBV5-6	TRBJ1-2	13	CASSHDNNYGYTF
TRBV29-1	TRBJ2-3	15	CSAGRGNFGTDTQYF
TRBV5-1	TRBJ2-7	14	CASSLDTNSYEQYF
TRBV10-2	TRBJ1-4	14	CASSDRRGNEKLFF
TRBV12-3/TRBV12-4	TRBJ2-2	12	CAISGGLGELFF
TRBV18	TRBJ1-1	16	CASSPSTQGRGTEAFF
TRBV10-3	TRBJ1-1	15	CGIKSTGDSRAEAFF